This TCR beta chain was recovered during a study of T cells in Graves' hyperthyroidism and ophthalmopathy. Amplification yielded TCR beta CDR3 regions, with RNA transcripts as the source. RT-PCR in the first round (using the HTBI primer set) targeted the TCR CDR3. Each CDR3 protein gets one entry after TCRdb re-called the multiplex PCR reads with MiXCR. This sample has hundreds of thousands of distinct CDR3 sequences, with roughly 16% found just once. Germline V gene sequence: CDR1 KGHSY, CDR2 FQNENV. The CDR3 covers 13 residues. Trimming took 6 bases from V and 9 from J; bases not matched to a gene: 10.

Specimen: blood. V usage is TRBV16 and J usage is TRBJ1-1, with 7 nucleotides matching TRBD1. This receptor was obtained from a woman between 35 and 50 years old with Graves' ophthalmopathy. The CDR3 is CASRDRVQGKAFF. In DNA form, the CDR3 reads TGTGCCAGCAGAGACAGGGTTCAAGGTAAAGCTTTCTTT.